This T cell receptor (beta chain) was captured in a study of cytomegalovirus exposure and HLA in healthy donors. Study-wide context: T cells numbering about 180 million yielded 90 million to 140 million unique TCR beta sequences in an earlier analysis.

Whole-study findings and limits: The study found most TCR sequences rare, yet found some public TCRs in many donors.

Points on this clone: Its specificity is unknown.

The germline gives CDR1 MNHEY, CDR2 SVGAGI. CDR3 length: 14 amino acids. After removal of 6 bases from V and 8 bases from J, the junction contained 6 bases not matched to a gene. PCR used 60 Vbeta primers and 13 Jbeta primers. Here immunoSEQ multiplex PCR was the method, and the copy in TCRdb shows in-frame clones only, minus some. The profile shows hundreds of thousands of clones, around 66% of them singletons. The V gene is TRBV6-5, the J gene TRBJ1-5, with TRBD1 matching over 11 bases. The sequence came from a female donor in good health and CMV-seronegative. The sequencing input was PBMCs. This CDR3 is CASRPGQGDKPQHF. The CDR3 region has the DNA TGTGCCAGCAGACCGGGACAGGGGGATAAGCCCCAGCATTTT.